Listed below are T cell receptor beta chains from one sample, sequenced in a study of blood T cell repertoires in COVID-19. The protocol was immunoSEQ multiplex PCR, while the TCRdb copy is restricted to in-frame clones and leaves out a portion. The sample records roughly 400,000 clones, about 88% being singletons. Material: PBMCs or T cells enriched from blood (not recorded which). Receptors originate from a woman aged 18 to 35 who had been exposed to COVID-19. CDR3s include the opening cysteine and the closing phenylalanine or tryptophan. Each record gives: V gene, CDR3 length, clone size, D gene, J gene, CDR3 protein, CDR3 DNA. A D gene is named only where the DNA matches it firmly. Only part of the rows carry a size: once, few, many, or a class if the clone is expanded.

TRBV18	14	NA	TRBD1	TRBJ1-4	CASTEGASGEKLFF	TGTGCCAGCACGGAGGGGGCTTCTGGTGAAAAACTGTTTTTT
TRBV28	15	NA	NA	TRBJ1-6	CASSPADGNNSPLHF	TGTGCCAGCAGTCCGGCGGACGGGAATAATTCACCCCTCCACTTT
TRBV3-1/TRBV3-2	14	NA	NA	TRBJ1-5	CASSLGASNQPQHF	TGTGCCAGCAGCCTAGGGGCGTCGAATCAGCCCCAGCATTTT
TRBV14	16	NA	TRBD1	TRBJ2-7	CASSPTGWDRAYEQYF	TGTGCCAGCAGCCCAACAGGCTGGGACAGAGCCTACGAGCAGTACTTC
TRBV11-2	12	NA	NA	TRBJ1-2	CASSIQVGGYTF	TGTGCCAGCAGCATACAGGTGGGGGGCTACACCTTC
TRBV6-5	12	NA	TRBD1	TRBJ1-1	CASRQGSTEAFF	TGTGCCAGCCGACAGGGAAGCACTGAAGCTTTCTTT
TRBV2	13	NA	TRBD1	TRBJ2-1	CANKWTGRNEQFF	TGTGCCAACAAGTGGACAGGGAGGAATGAGCAGTTCTTC
TRBV4-2	16	NA	NA	TRBJ2-3	CASSQDLTGWTDTQYF	TGTGCCAGCAGCCAAGATCTTACGGGTTGGACAGATACGCAGTATTTT
TRBV3-1/TRBV3-2	13	NA	TRBD1	TRBJ2-2	CASSRTGAGELFF	TGTGCCAGCAGTCGAACAGGGGCCGGGGAGCTGTTTTTT
TRBV28	17	NA	TRBD2	TRBJ2-6	CASSLTSGRPGANVLTF	TGTGCCAGCAGTTTAACTAGCGGGAGACCTGGGGCCAACGTCCTGACTTTC
TRBV19	14	once	TRBD2	TRBJ2-7	CASSIRLAGGEQYF	TGTGCCAGTAGTATTCGGCTAGCGGGGGGTGAGCAGTACTTC
TRBV5-1	14	NA	TRBD1	TRBJ1-4	CASSWGQGGEKLFF	TGCGCCAGCAGCTGGGGACAGGGGGGTGAAAAACTGTTTTTT
TRBV18	14	once	TRBD1	TRBJ1-4	CASSPGQGNEKLFF	TGTGCCAGCTCACCTGGACAGGGGAATGAAAAACTGTTTTTT
TRBV29-1	15	NA	TRBD1	TRBJ1-1	CSARTGGSLNTEAFF	TGCAGCGCCAGGACAGGGGGATCATTGAACACTGAAGCTTTCTTT